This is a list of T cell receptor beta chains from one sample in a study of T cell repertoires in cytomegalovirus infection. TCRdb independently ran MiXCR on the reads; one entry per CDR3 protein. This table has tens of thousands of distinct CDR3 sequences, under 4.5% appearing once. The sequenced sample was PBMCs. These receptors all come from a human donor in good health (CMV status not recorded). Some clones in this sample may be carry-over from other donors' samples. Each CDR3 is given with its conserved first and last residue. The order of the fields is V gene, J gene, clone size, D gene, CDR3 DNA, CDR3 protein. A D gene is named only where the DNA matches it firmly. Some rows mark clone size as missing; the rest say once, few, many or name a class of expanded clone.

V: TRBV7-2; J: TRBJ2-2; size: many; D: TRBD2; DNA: TGTGCCAGCAGCAAGGGGACTAGGAGGGCCGGGGAGCTGTTTTTT; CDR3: CASSKGTRRAGELFF
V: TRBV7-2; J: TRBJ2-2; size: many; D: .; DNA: TGTGCCAGCAGCTTATCGGGCAGGCGCCTTGACGGGGAGCTGTTTTTT; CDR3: CASSLSGRRLDGELFF
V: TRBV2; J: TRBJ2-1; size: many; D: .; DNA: TGTGCCAGCAGGGGGGTCCTAGTGGCAAATGAGCAGTTCTTC; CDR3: CASRGVLVANEQFF
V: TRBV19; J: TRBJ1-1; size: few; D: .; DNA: TGTGCCAGTAGTATTTTCGGGTCACCTAACACTGAAGCTTTCTTT; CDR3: CASSIFGSPNTEAFF
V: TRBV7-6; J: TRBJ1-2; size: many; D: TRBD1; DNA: TGTGCCAGCAGCCCCCGGACAGGACACTATGGCTACACCTTC; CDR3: CASSPRTGHYGYTF
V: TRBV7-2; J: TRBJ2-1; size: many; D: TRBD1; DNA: TGTGCCAGCAGCCCCGGGACAGGGAGATTTTACAATGAGCAGTTCTTC; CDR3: CASSPGTGRFYNEQFF
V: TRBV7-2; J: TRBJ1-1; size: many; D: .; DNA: TGTGCCAGCAGCATAGGGGGACGGAACACTGAAGCTTTCTTT; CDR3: CASSIGGRNTEAFF
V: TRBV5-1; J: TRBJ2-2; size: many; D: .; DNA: TGCGCCAGCAGCCCTGGGACGAGCACCGGGGAGCTGTTTTTT; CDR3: CASSPGTSTGELFF
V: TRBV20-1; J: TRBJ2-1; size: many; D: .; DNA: TGCAGTGCTAGGTCCTCAGGAGATTACTTC; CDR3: CSARSSGDYF
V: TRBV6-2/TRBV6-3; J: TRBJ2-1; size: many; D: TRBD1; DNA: TGTGCCAGCAGTCAGACAGGGAATGAGCAGTTCTTC; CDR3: CASSQTGNEQFF
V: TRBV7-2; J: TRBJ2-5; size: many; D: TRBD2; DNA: TGTGCCAGCAGCCCCCCGGGGGGGCTAGAGACCCAGTACTTC; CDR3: CASSPPGGLETQYF
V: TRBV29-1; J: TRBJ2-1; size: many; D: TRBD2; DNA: TGCAGCGGTGGGACTAGCGGGAATGAGCAGTTCTTC; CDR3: CSGGTSGNEQFF
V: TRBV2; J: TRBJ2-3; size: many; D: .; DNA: TGTGCCAGCAGGTGGACAAGCGGCGTGTTAGGGGATACGCAGTATTTT; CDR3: CASRWTSGVLGDTQYF
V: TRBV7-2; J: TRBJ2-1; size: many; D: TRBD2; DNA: TGTGCCAGCAGCTTAGCGGGACTAGCGGTTGAGCAGTTCTTC; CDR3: CASSLAGLAVEQFF
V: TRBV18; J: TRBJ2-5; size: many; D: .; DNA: TGTGCCAGCTCACCAGGGGCCGATGGGACCCAGTACTTC; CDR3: CASSPGADGTQYF
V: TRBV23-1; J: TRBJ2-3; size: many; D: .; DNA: TGCGCCAGCAGTCAATCGGGGCTCCATCCTGGTACGCAGTATTTT; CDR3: CASSQSGLHPGTQYF
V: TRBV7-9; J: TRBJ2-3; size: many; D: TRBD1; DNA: TGTGCCAGCAATATTGGCTCGCGAGGGGGCTATACAGATACGCAGTATTTT; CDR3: CASNIGSRGGYTDTQYF
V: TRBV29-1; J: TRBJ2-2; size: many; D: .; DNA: TGCAGCGTGAAAATCGGCGGAGTTAACACCGGGGAGCTGTTTTTT; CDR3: CSVKIGGVNTGELFF
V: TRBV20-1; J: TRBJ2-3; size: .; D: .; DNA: TGCAGTGCCAAAAGGTCAGATACGCAGTATTTT; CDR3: CSAKRSDTQYF
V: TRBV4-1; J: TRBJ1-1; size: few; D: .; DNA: TGCGCCAGCAGCCAAAGTGGGAGACTGACTGAAGCTTTCTTT; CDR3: CASSQSGRLTEAFF
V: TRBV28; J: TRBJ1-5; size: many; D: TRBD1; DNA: TGTGCCAGCAGTTTAATAGGACAGGGGGAAAAGCCCCAGCATTTT; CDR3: CASSLIGQGEKPQHF
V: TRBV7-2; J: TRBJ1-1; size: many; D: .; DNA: TGTGCCAGCAGCTTAGGTGGAGGTACTGAAGCTTTCTTT; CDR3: CASSLGGGTEAFF
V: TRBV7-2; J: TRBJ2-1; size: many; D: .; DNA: TGTGCCAGCAGCTTGGACTCGAGCTCCTACAATGAGCAGTTCTTC; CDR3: CASSLDSSSYNEQFF
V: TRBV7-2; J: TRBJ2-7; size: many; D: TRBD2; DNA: TGTGCCAGCAGCGACCCGGGACTAGTCTCCTACGAGCAGTACTTC; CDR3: CASSDPGLVSYEQYF
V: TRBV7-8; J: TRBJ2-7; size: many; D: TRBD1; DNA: TGTGCCAGCAGCTTAGCGCGTGGACAGGCCGCCGAGCAGTACTTC; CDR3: CASSLARGQAAEQYF
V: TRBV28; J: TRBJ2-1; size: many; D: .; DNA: TGTGCCAGCAGTTTACCCGGGGCCAATGAGCAGTTCTTC; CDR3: CASSLPGANEQFF